This record looks at one T cell receptor beta chain sequence and its context. Its matching antigen is unknown. An end of the junction differs from the germline gene, which may be a read error. The CDR3 covers 15 residues. Germline V CDR1 and CDR2: LNHNV, YYDKDF (reference sequence). The sample originates from a study of T-cell reconstitution after alpha-beta-depleted transplantation in children. Study conclusions and caveats: Once a year had passed after transplant, T-cell counts and diversity came mostly from newly produced T cells. Diversity of TCRbeta at day 60 was high in some patients, arising from surviving recipient T cells and thymic progenitors.

The authors prepared the TCRbeta library with unique molecular identifiers. From the PCR reads, TCRdb called clonotypes with MiXCR, one entry per CDR3 protein. The sample lists some 150,000 distinct CDR3 sequences, 7.5% to 9% occurring once. The chain links TRBV15 to TRBJ2-6, with D tentatively TRBD1 (5 bases). This clonotype was obtained from a female patient younger than 10 who had a stem cell transplant for congenital amegakaryocytic thrombocytopenia, so the T cells may come from the graft donor. The material was PBMCs, mostly from graft donor cells, obtained 180 days after TCRalphabeta/CD19-depleted stem cell transplant. DNA for the CDR3: TGTGCCACCAGCAGAGGGGGTGCTGGGGCCAACGGCCTGACTTTC. It specifies CATSRGGAGANGLTF.